These T cell receptor beta chains were read from a single sample in a study of OX40 agonist ivuxolimab in advanced cancers. Repertoires were generated with immunoSEQ multiplex PCR, while TCRdb's copy carries only in-frame clones and drops some. The sample has 60,000 to 100,000 clones; 92% are singletons. Sequences were derived from CD4+ or CD8+ T cells sorted from blood, sampled in a trial of the OX40 agonist ivuxolimab. These receptors were collected from an adult with an advanced solid tumor such as melanoma, head and neck, liver or kidney cancer. CDR3s include the opening cysteine and the closing phenylalanine or tryptophan.

V gene: TRBV29-1; CDR3 protein: CSVEVLGGYEQYF
V gene: TRBV2; CDR3 protein: CASSRDRGRGNEQFF
V gene: TRBV7-2; CDR3 protein: CASSFYGDEQYF
V gene: TRBV9; CDR3 protein: CASSVGPQGRSQETQYF
V gene: TRBV4-1; CDR3 protein: CASSQGLAGKNIQYF
V gene: TRBV5-1; CDR3 protein: CASSWGQGQDGYTF
V gene: TRBV15; CDR3 protein: CATSRHGAVETQYF
V gene: TRBV7-9; CDR3 protein: CASSRENTEAFF
V gene: TRBV11-1; CDR3 protein: CASSYTGSGNTIYF
V gene: TRBV7-2; CDR3 protein: CASSLATGSTDTQYF
V gene: TRBV5-5; CDR3 protein: CASSGGTSYPSSYEQYF
V gene: TRBV9; CDR3 protein: CASSVAGDTGELFF
V gene: TRBV4-2; CDR3 protein: CASSQGAFSYNEQFF
V gene: TRBV14; CDR3 protein: CASSLNGGNTGELFF
V gene: TRBV7-8; CDR3 protein: CASSSARISSGRTPDTQYF
V gene: TRBV19; CDR3 protein: CASSIILAVAEQFF
V gene: TRBV30; CDR3 protein: CAWNRSPGQGFYEQYF
V gene: TRBV30; CDR3 protein: CAWSIQGDGGYTF
V gene: TRBV27; CDR3 protein: CASSAGDGGEANEKLFF
V gene: TRBV19; CDR3 protein: CASGISQGWVIGQPQHF
V gene: TRBV7-2; CDR3 protein: CASSPQAGVSYNEQFF
V gene: TRBV7-3; CDR3 protein: CASSSATGELFF
V gene: TRBV11-1; CDR3 protein: CASSPTRAFETQYF
V gene: TRBV7-2; CDR3 protein: CASTSSGVQEAQYF
V gene: TRBV6-1; CDR3 protein: CASSEARGAAYNEQFF
V gene: TRBV5-6; CDR3 protein: CASSLAGPGELFF
V gene: TRBV5-8; CDR3 protein: CASSLYRASEAFF
V gene: TRBV7-3; CDR3 protein: CASSPGGQGAYNEQFF
V gene: TRBV4-3; CDR3 protein: CASSQDPGRDEQYF
V gene: TRBV19; CDR3 protein: CASSIYGTPETEAFF
V gene: TRBV5-1; CDR3 protein: CASSYADPYEQYF
V gene: TRBV19; CDR3 protein: CASSTDGIRIGGRKTQYF
V gene: TRBV7-2; CDR3 protein: CASSLGGTGLGNEQFF
V gene: TRBV12-5; CDR3 protein: CASGSPWASGTSYNEQFF
V gene: TRBV10-3; CDR3 protein: CATRQGESTEAFF
V gene: TRBV5-1; CDR3 protein: CASSLAQGIRADEKLFF
V gene: TRBV6-6; CDR3 protein: CASSPPPGTQYF
V gene: TRBV4-2; CDR3 protein: CASSQGRTAVWDGYTF
V gene: TRBV7-9; CDR3 protein: CASSLERVPEAFF
V gene: TRBV30; CDR3 protein: CAWSLLSGELFF
V gene: TRBV9; CDR3 protein: CASSVALASGNTIYF
V gene: TRBV19; CDR3 protein: CASSIQASSYNEQFF
V gene: TRBV6-5; CDR3 protein: CASSYRRASYEQYF
V gene: TRBV10-3; CDR3 protein: CAISPTGINEKLFF
V gene: TRBV4-1; CDR3 protein: CASSPLRTSGSKVEQFF
V gene: TRBV7-9; CDR3 protein: CASSLTRPVQYF
V gene: TRBV7-8; CDR3 protein: CASSFPGASYNEQFF
V gene: TRBV4-3; CDR3 protein: CASSWAGETQYF
V gene: TRBV28; CDR3 protein: CASSLSHIRAGYQPQHF
V gene: TRBV4-2; CDR3 protein: CASSQDRGEAGELFF